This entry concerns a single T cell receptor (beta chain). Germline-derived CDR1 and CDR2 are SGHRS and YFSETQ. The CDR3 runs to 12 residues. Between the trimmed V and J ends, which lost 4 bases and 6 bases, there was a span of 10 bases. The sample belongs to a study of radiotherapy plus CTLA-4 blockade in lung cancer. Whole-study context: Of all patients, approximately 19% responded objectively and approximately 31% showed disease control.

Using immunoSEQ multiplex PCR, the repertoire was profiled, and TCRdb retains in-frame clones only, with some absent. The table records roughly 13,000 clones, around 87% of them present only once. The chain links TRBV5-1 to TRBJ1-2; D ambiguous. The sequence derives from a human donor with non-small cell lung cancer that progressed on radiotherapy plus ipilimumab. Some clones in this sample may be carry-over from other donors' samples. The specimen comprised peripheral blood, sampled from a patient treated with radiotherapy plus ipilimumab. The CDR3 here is CASSPDTDGYTF. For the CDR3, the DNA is TGCGCCAGCAGCCCTGACACGGATGGCTACACCTTC.